This entry is about one TCR beta chain. Time point indicated: peripheral blood 6 weeks after treatment start. Patient sample counts ranged from 1 to 8, pretreatment and on-treatment. A spike-in of synthetic TCR analog templates was added to each PCR. Using immunoSEQ multiplex PCR, the repertoire was profiled, and TCRdb retains in-frame clones only, with some absent. Of around 38,000 clones listed, approximately 86% are singletons. This record comes from a study of PD-L1 blockade in urothelial cancer. Study at large: Blood samples had a median of approximately 140,000 T cells, 80,000 to 85,000 unique TCRs, and clonality roughly 0.074.

Sequenced here: PBMCs, sampled around atezolizumab (anti-PD-L1) treatment. This sequence originates from a man between 60 and 75 years old with urothelial cancer.

The CDR3 loop reads CASSSSGNHYGYTF. The CDR3 DNA reads TGTGCCAGCAGTTCCTCCGGGAATCACTATGGCTACACCTTC. The gene calls are TRBV6-5 and TRBJ1-2; D ambiguous. V gave up 4 bases and J gave up 3 bases, with 12 bases separating them. The CDR3 extends over 14 amino acids. Germline assignment: CDR1 MNHEY and CDR2 SVGAGI.